This T cell receptor (beta chain) emerged from a study of CD8 T cells in ankylosing spondylitis. Study results and caveats: Reportedly, significant enrichment of disease-linked clones occurred in matched ankylosing spondylitis synovial fluid. Those disease-linked clones were CD8+; they were also relatively rare in peripheral blood. Blood from ankylosing spondylitis patients appeared to carry a characteristic roughly eight-variant TCR beta motif.

Scientists made TCR beta libraries using quantitative 5'-RACE with molecular barcodes. MiXCR was run by TCRdb on the 5' RACE reads, yielding one entry per CDR3 protein. Of some 130,000 distinct CDR3 sequences listed, around 7.9% were seen once; the top ten hold 9.5% to 15%. At least ten counts were recorded for this clonotype. The antigen remains undetermined. CDR3 length: 17 amino acids. Germline lookup yields CDR1 SGHDT and CDR2 YYEEEE. V was clipped by 4 bases and J by 0 bases; unmatched bases: 10. V gene TRBV5-6 combines with J gene TRBJ1-3; 7 bases align to TRBD1. The origin of this receptor is a female donor with ankylosing spondylitis or in good health (not recorded which). The sample was blood, either unsorted or a sorted T cell fraction (not recorded which). CDR3 sequence: CASSRRTGAFSGNTIYF. In nucleotides, the CDR3 is TGTGCCAGCAGCCGACGGACAGGCGCGTTCTCTGGAAACACCATATATTTT.